This T cell receptor (beta chain) was recovered during a study of cytomegalovirus exposure and HLA in healthy donors. Findings of the study overall: As a later analysis showed, a missense DCLRE1C variant was linked to trimming of TCR beta V- and J-genes. Donors belonging to an Asian-associated ancestry cluster reportedly showed fewer N-insertions in productive TCRs than the 666-donor mean, according to what a later analysis found. Later analysis showed most CMV-associated TCR beta chains appearing HLA-restricted.

Researchers ran the PCR with 60 Vbeta and 13 Jbeta primers. Sequencing was performed with immunoSEQ multiplex PCR; in TCRdb, only in-frame clones are kept and a portion is missing. The repertoire holds 150,000 to 200,000 clones, 85% seen once, with approximately 2% in the top ten. V lost 5 bases and J lost 1, with 11 bases in between. Germline-derived CDR1 and CDR2 are SGHVS and FNYEAQ. The CDR3 has 14 amino acids. For this clone: Its target is not known.

The clonotype originates from a man aged 18 to 29 in good health and CMV-seropositive. The V call is TRBV7-6, the J call TRBJ1-1; D may be TRBD1 (6 bases). Sequenced material: PBMCs. CDR3 protein: CASSRGAENTEAFF. DNA of the CDR3: TGTGCCAGCAGCCGGGGGGCAGAGAACACTGAAGCTTTCTTT.